Listed below are T cell receptor beta chains from one sample, sequenced in a study of blood T cells in healthy people across ages. One entry per CDR3 protein results from TCRdb running MiXCR on the 5' RACE reads. The top ten clones hold under 5% of a sample with about 1.5 million distinct CDR3 sequences, approximately 42% of them seen once. The sequenced sample consisted of blood. The receptors shown here come from a woman aged 18-29 years in good health. Each CDR3 is given with its conserved first and last residue. The D gene is left open where the match is weak. Only some rows state a clone size, as once, few, many or a class for expanded clones.

d_call: TRBD2
clone_size: NA
j_call: TRBJ2-1
v_call: TRBV4-2
cdr3_aa: CASSQRAGSPYNEQFF
cdr3_nt: TGTGCCAGCAGCCAGAGAGCGGGATCGCCCTACAATGAGCAGTTCTTC

d_call: NA
clone_size: NA
j_call: TRBJ2-7
v_call: TRBV28
cdr3_aa: CASSLLGPLSYEQYF
cdr3_nt: TGTGCCAGCAGTTTATTAGGACCTCTTTCCTACGAGCAGTACTTC

d_call: NA
clone_size: NA
j_call: TRBJ1-1
v_call: TRBV9
cdr3_aa: CASSKPAGGLYTEAFF
cdr3_nt: TGTGCCAGCAGCAAACCGGCCGGGGGATTGTACACTGAAGCTTTCTTT

d_call: NA
clone_size: many
j_call: TRBJ1-5
v_call: TRBV20-1
cdr3_aa: CSAGIVQPQHF
cdr3_nt: TGCAGTGCTGGTATAGTTCAGCCCCAGCATTTT

d_call: TRBD1
clone_size: NA
j_call: TRBJ2-7
v_call: TRBV7-9
cdr3_aa: CASSQGVRYNEQYF
cdr3_nt: TGTGCCAGCAGCCAGGGGGTCAGATACAATGAGCAGTACTTC

d_call: TRBD1
clone_size: many
j_call: TRBJ1-6
v_call: TRBV7-9
cdr3_aa: CASSLAGQGDNSPPHF
cdr3_nt: TGTGCCAGCAGCTTAGCTGGACAGGGAGATAATTCACCCCCCCACTTT

d_call: NA
clone_size: NA
j_call: TRBJ2-1
v_call: TRBV20-1
cdr3_aa: CSASLLYNEQFF
cdr3_nt: TGCAGTGCTAGCCTCTTATACAATGAGCAGTTCTTC

d_call: TRBD1
clone_size: few
j_call: TRBJ1-2
v_call: TRBV6-5
cdr3_aa: CASSYSTGNGGYTF
cdr3_nt: TGTGCCAGCAGTTACTCGACAGGGAATGGTGGCTACACCTTC

d_call: TRBD1
clone_size: many
j_call: TRBJ1-2
v_call: TRBV27
cdr3_aa: CASSTRDRGDYGYTF
cdr3_nt: TGTGCCAGCAGTACTCGGGACAGGGGGGACTATGGCTACACCTTC

d_call: NA
clone_size: NA
j_call: TRBJ2-3
v_call: TRBV5-1
cdr3_aa: CASSYQGQDTQYF
cdr3_nt: TGCGCCAGCAGCTACCAGGGGCAAGATACGCAGTATTTT

d_call: NA
clone_size: NA
j_call: TRBJ2-2
v_call: TRBV20-1
cdr3_aa: CSAREEIAGELFF
cdr3_nt: TGCAGTGCTAGAGAAGAGATCGCCGGGGAGCTGTTTTTT

d_call: TRBD1
clone_size: once
j_call: TRBJ2-2
v_call: TRBV11-3
cdr3_aa: CASSEHPGQGDTGELFF
cdr3_nt: TGTGCCAGCAGCGAACACCCGGGACAGGGGGACACCGGGGAGCTGTTTTTT

d_call: TRBD1
clone_size: NA
j_call: TRBJ1-1
v_call: TRBV4-1
cdr3_aa: CASSPSGDRGTEAFF
cdr3_nt: TGCGCCAGCAGCCCGAGTGGGGACAGGGGCACTGAAGCTTTCTTT